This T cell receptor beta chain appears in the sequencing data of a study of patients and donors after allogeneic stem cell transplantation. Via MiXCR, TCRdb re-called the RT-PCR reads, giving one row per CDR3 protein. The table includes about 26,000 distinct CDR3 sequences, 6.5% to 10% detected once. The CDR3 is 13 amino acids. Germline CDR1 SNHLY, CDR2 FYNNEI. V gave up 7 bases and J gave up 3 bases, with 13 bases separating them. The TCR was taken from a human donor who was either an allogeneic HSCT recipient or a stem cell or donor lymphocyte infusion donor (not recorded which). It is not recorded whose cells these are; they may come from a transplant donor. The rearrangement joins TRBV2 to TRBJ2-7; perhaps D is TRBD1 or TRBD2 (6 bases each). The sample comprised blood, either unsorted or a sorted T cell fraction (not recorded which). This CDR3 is CASNKGGIYEQYF. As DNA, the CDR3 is TGTGCCAGCAATAAAGGGGGGATCTACGAGCAGTACTTC. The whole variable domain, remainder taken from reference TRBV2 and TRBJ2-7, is EPEVTQTPSHQVTQMGQEVILRCVPISNHLYFYWYRQILGQKVEFLVSFYNNEISEKSEIFDDQFSVERPDGSNFTLKIRSTKLEDSAMYFCASNKGGIYEQYFGPGTRLTVT.